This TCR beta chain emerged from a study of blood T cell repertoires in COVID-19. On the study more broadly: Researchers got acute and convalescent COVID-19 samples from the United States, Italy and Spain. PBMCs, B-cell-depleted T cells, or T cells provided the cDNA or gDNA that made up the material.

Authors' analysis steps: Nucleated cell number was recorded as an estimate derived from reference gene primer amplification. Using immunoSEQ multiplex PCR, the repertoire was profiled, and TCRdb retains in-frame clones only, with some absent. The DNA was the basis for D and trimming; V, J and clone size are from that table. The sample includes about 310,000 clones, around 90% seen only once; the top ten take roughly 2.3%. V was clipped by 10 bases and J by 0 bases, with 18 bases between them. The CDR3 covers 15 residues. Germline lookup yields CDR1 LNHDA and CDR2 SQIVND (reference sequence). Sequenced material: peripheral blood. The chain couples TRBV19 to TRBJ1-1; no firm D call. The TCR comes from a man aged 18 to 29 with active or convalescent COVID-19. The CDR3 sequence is CATTPGLHMNTEAFF. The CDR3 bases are TGTGCCACCACCCCCGGACTGCACATGAACACTGAAGCTTTCTTT.